This TCR beta chain was identified in a study of STAT5B mutations in CD4+ large granular lymphocyte leukemia. This was a survey-level run. Clones were sequenced by immunoSEQ multiplex PCR, and TCRdb holds only the in-frame ones, with some missing. Of about 35,000 clones listed, more than 60% are singletons. The CDR3 contains 16 residues. V lost 4 bases and J lost 1; bases outside the gene matches: 9. Germline CDR1 and CDR2: MNHEY and SVGAGI. Study outcomes and limitations: Top patient clones used TRBV06 genes more often: 8/27 versus 2/35 in controls. No patients shared main leukemic clonotypes, though roughly 27% appeared at low frequency elsewhere. CD4-sorted patient repertoires seemed more clonal than healthy CD4+ repertoires.

Comments on this clone: Its antigen is as yet unknown.

The genes are TRBV6-5 and TRBJ1-1; 7 bases match TRBD1. This TCR derives from a human donor in good health. Sequencing input: CD4+ T cells from blood buffy coats. The chain's CDR3 is CASSSPQTGSNTEAFF. The CDR3 nucleotides read TGTGCCAGCAGTTCCCCTCAGACAGGGTCGAACACTGAAGCTTTCTTT.